The sequence of this T cell receptor beta chain was determined in a study of regulatory T cells in long-lasting Graves disease. Library construction for TCR beta used iRepertoire HTBI primers and Arm-PCR of CDR3 regions. TCRdb re-derived calls from the multiplex PCR reads in MiXCR, one entry per CDR3 protein. Of fewer than 450,000 distinct CDR3 sequences listed, 15% are singletons. This clonotype was counted ten times or more. Time point specified: newly diagnosed GD, antithyroid drugs for less than 3 months. Generation of the TCR library employed RNA extracted from PBMCs. Diagnoses of Graves' disease were made by American Thyroid Association guidelines. A further study also used this sample, focusing on T cells in Graves' hyperthyroidism and ophthalmopathy. As reported in that work: When the TCR CDR3 underwent first-round RT-PCR, the HTBI primer set was used. Prediction of ophthalmopathy progression came a median roughly 6.7 months pre-onset.

Source: peripheral blood mononuclear cells (PBMCs), taken at new diagnosis, from a patient treated with antithyroid drugs. This TCR was recovered from a woman aged 35 to 49 with Graves disease.

CDR3 nucleotides: TGTGCCTGGAGTGTACCAGGGGGGGTTGGCTACACCTTC. Protein sequence: CAWSVPGGVGYTF. V gene TRBV30 combines with J gene TRBJ1-2, with 7 positions matching TRBD1. J lost 7 bases, V lost 0 bases, and 5 bases had no gene match. Germline values: CDR1 GTSNPN, CDR2 SVGIG (reference sequence). This CDR3 is built from 13 residues.